The 26 T cell receptor beta chains in this list originate from one sample, sequenced in a study of identical twins (TCRdb year 2016). To prepare the library, 5' RACE was applied. The sample was run on an Illumina HiSeq 2000. Through fastp at Q25 and MiXCR, TCRdb rebuilt clones from the public reads, retaining in-frame beta chains. Rows are combined by CDR3 protein, so each entry shows the most common genes and DNA. In this sample the table shows 650,000 to 750,000 distinct CDR3 sequences, around 20% of which occur a single time. Clones ranked in the top ten supply about 4.3% of the sample. These data are also associated with another study on T cells expressing NK-cell markers.

Sequenced input: PBMCs. These receptors all come from a young woman in good health.

This clonotype appeared a few times. CDR3 sequence: CASSTLAVPTDTQYF. The CDR3 DNA reads TGTGCCAGCAGCACCCTGGCAGTTCCCACAGATACGCAGTATTTT. This chain uses TRBV5-8 with TRBJ2-3, with no clear D. This CDR3 has 15 amino acids. Deletions cut 4 bases from V and 2 bases from J, with 14 bases between. CDR1 is SGHTS, CDR2 YDEGEE, per germline.

This clonotype was seen only a few times. The J gene is TRBJ2-7, the V gene TRBV4-3; the D is unclear. The CDR3 is 14 amino acids. Trimming took off 1 base at V and 0 bases at J, with 7 bases between the two ends. Germline assignment: CDR1 LGHNA and CDR2 YSLEER. The CDR3 loop reads CASSQASGSYEQYF. Here the CDR3 DNA reads TGCGCCAGCAGCCAAGCTTCGGGCTCCTACGAGCAGTACTTC.

This clonotype was found many times. V gene TRBV12-3 or TRBV12-4 combines with J gene TRBJ2-1; no firm D call. Trimming shortened V by 6 bases and J by 7 bases, and 7 bases separated the two germline ends. The CDR3 runs to 11 residues. As DNA, the CDR3 is TGTGCCAGCAGACTATTGAATGAGCAGTTCTTC. As protein: CASRLLNEQFF.

This rearrangement joins TRBV9 to TRBJ1-2; no clear D. CDR3 length equals 11 residues. CDR1 is SGDLS and CDR2 is YYNGEE in the germline V gene. Trimming removed 4 bases from V and 5 bases from J, with 6 bases in between. CDR3 bases: TGTGCCAGCAGCAACAGATATGGCTACACCTTC. Translation: CASSNRYGYTF.

CDR3: CASSEEGRSPQHF. As DNA, the CDR3 is TGCGCCAGCAGTGAGGAGGGAAGGAGTCCCCAGCATTTT. This rearrangement joins TRBV10-2 to TRBJ1-5; D uncertain. The CDR3 runs to 13 residues. The germline V gene encodes CDR1 WSHSY and CDR2 SAAADI. With 2 bases removed from V and 10 bases from J, the gap between germline ends came to 12 bases.

This clonotype was counted only a few times. This chain uses TRBV6-6 with TRBJ1-5, with unresolved D. The germline V gene encodes CDR1 MNHNY and CDR2 SVGAGI (reference sequence). The CDR3 loop spans 16 amino acids. Trimming cost V 5 bases and J 2 bases, with 16 bases left between them. The CDR3 protein is CASSAGPPKGNQPQHF. The DNA for the CDR3 is TGTGCCAGCAGTGCCGGCCCACCGAAGGGCAATCAGCCCCAGCATTTT.

The rearrangement uses TRBV6-8 and TRBJ1-2, with D possibly being TRBD1 (6 bases). Germline V gives CDR1 MNHGY, CDR2 SAAAGT. The CDR3 is made up of 16 amino acids. Trimming removed 8 bases from V and 12 bases from J, with 31 bases in between. The CDR3 DNA reads TGTGCCAGCGATGGGGGGCTAATTCCTCCCGGGGATTTGGACACCTTC. Translation gives CASDGGLIPPGDLDTF.

The J gene is TRBJ2-2, the V gene TRBV10-3; 12 bases fit TRBD2. This CDR3 spans 18 amino acids. Looked up from germline, CDR1 is ENHRY and CDR2 is SYGVKD. J was trimmed by 1 base and V by 6 bases; bases with no gene match: 9. CDR3 protein: CAIRTTSGSFGNTGELFF. CDR3 coding DNA: TGTGCCATCAGAACGACTAGCGGGAGTTTTGGGAACACCGGGGAGCTGTTTTTT.

V gene TRBV20-1 combines with J gene TRBJ1-2, with TRBD1 identical over 10 bases. Germline V gene lookup returns CDR1 DFQATT and CDR2 SNEGSKA (reference sequence). This CDR3 has 16 residues. V shed 0 bases and J 1 base; nucleotides not matched to a gene: 5. The CDR3: CSARDETGGVNYGYTF. CDR3 nucleotides: TGCAGTGCTAGAGATGAGACAGGGGGCGTTAACTATGGCTACACCTTC.

This clonotype was picked up many times. This sequence joins TRBV11-2 and TRBJ2-1; D is uncertain. There are 16 residues in the CDR3. With 8 bases removed from V and 2 bases from J, the gap between germline ends came to 19 bases. Germline V CDR1 and CDR2: SGHAT, FQNNGV. DNA of the CDR3: TGTGCCAGCCGCTACTGGACGTCTGTTCCCTACAATGAGCAGTTCTTC. Protein: CASRYWTSVPYNEQFF.

The gene calls are TRBV30 and TRBJ2-4; no firm D call. Trimming shortened V by 5 bases and J by 10 bases, and 9 bases separated the two germline ends. The CDR3 is made up of 10 amino acids. The germline gives CDR1 GTSNPN, CDR2 SVGIG (reference sequence). The CDR3 region has the DNA TGTGCCTGGGGAACGAAGATTCAGTACTTC. It is translated as CAWGTKIQYF.

Ten or more counts support this clonotype. J is TRBJ1-2 and V is TRBV20-1; perhaps TRBD1 as D (6 bases). V was clipped by 5 bases and J by 7 bases, with 14 bases between them. Germline V gene sequence: CDR1 DFQATT, CDR2 SNEGSKA (reference sequence). The CDR3 extends over 12 amino acids. CDR3 coding DNA: TGCAGTGCTGGGTACAGGGTCGGTGGCTACACCTTC. Translated, it gives CSAGYRVGGYTF.

In this sample, this clonotype turned up a few times. The chain carries TRBV12-3 or TRBV12-4 and TRBJ1-2; D remains unclear. The V end was cut by 3 bases, the J end by 7 bases, with 6 bases between. The CDR3 contains 11 residues. CDR3 amino acids: CASSFYGGYTF. CDR3 DNA sequence: TGTGCCAGCAGTTTTTATGGTGGCTACACCTTC.

This clonotype was seen many times. The chain is built from TRBV12-3 or TRBV12-4 and TRBJ1-1; a possible D gene is TRBD1 (5 bases). CDR3 size: 13 residues. Between the trimmed V and J ends, which lost 3 bases and 5 bases, there was a span of 10 bases. The CDR3 spells CASSFQGGTEAFF. CDR3 sequence (DNA): TGTGCCAGCAGTTTCCAGGGAGGTACTGAAGCTTTCTTT.

The chain employs TRBV27 and TRBJ2-5; 7 bases line up with TRBD1. The J segment lost 2 bases and the V segment lost 5 bases, leaving 11 bases of the junction unmatched. Germline CDR1 MNHEY, CDR2 SMNVEV (reference sequence). The CDR3 is 16 amino acids. The CDR3 DNA follows: TGTGCCAGCAGTCCGATCCTGACAGGGATGCAAGAGACCCAGTACTTC. Translation gives CASSPILTGMQETQYF.

The chain is built from TRBV27 and TRBJ2-7, with D perhaps assigned TRBD1 or TRBD2 (5 bases each). Germline V gene sequence: CDR1 MNHEY, CDR2 SMNVEV (reference sequence). V lost 7 bases, J lost 6 bases, and 13 bases lay in between. The length of the CDR3 is 12 residues. CDR3 in amino acids: CASTRIGGEQYF. The CDR3 DNA reads as TGTGCCAGCACCCGGATTGGGGGCGAGCAGTACTTC.

This clonotype was counted a few times. The V gene is TRBV13, the J gene TRBJ2-5; TRBD2 might be the D (5 bases). This CDR3 is 15 amino acids long. V was cut by 3 bases and J by 3 bases, with 14 bases left in between. Germline CDR1 PRHDT, CDR2 FYEKMQ (reference sequence). CDR3 protein: CASSLGEGKEETQYF. The CDR3 DNA sequence: TGTGCCAGCAGCTTGGGAGAGGGTAAAGAAGAGACCCAGTACTTC.

This clonotype showed up just a few times. The chain carries TRBV6-5 and TRBJ2-7; TRBD1 aligns across 9 bases. Trimming cost V 4 bases and J 4 bases; bases outside gene matches: 14. The CDR3 covers 17 residues. Germline values: CDR1 MNHEY, CDR2 SVGAGI. The CDR3 region is CASSSRRGQGRDYEQYF. The CDR3 DNA is TGTGCCAGCAGTTCCAGGCGGGGACAGGGTAGGGATTACGAGCAGTACTTC.

The chain carries TRBV7-2 and TRBJ2-3, with 12 bases matching TRBD2. The junction had 2 bases not matched to a gene; V was cut back by 3 bases and J by 1 base. This CDR3 spans 16 amino acids. The germline V gene encodes CDR1 SGHTA and CDR2 FQGNSA. CDR3 loop: CASSFPSGGGTDTQYF. In nucleotides, the CDR3 is TGTGCCAGCAGCTTTCCTAGCGGGGGGGGCACAGATACGCAGTATTTT.

The genes are TRBV20-1 and TRBJ2-2; weak D call: TRBD1 (5 bases). Trimming took 3 bases from V and 6 from J, leaving 8 bases between them. CDR1 and CDR2 (germline): DFQATT, SNEGSKA (reference sequence). This CDR3 comprises 12 residues. The CDR3 loop reads CSASPGSGELFF. CDR3 nucleotide sequence: TGCAGTGCTAGCCCAGGGTCCGGGGAGCTGTTTTTT.

This chain joins TRBV5-1 and TRBJ2-7; 8 nucleotides line up with TRBD1. V shed 4 bases and J 6 bases; nucleotides not matched to a gene: 9. Per germline, CDR1 SGHRS and CDR2 YFSETQ. The CDR3 totals 14 residues. CDR3 amino acids: CASSPDRASLEQYF. In DNA form, the CDR3 reads TGCGCCAGCAGCCCGGACAGGGCAAGCCTCGAGCAGTACTTC.

This clonotype was detected many times. The genes are TRBV6-5 and TRBJ2-1; D may be TRBD1 (6 bases). Looked up from germline, CDR1 is MNHEY and CDR2 is SVGAGI. This CDR3 is built from 12 residues. V was pared by 5 bases and J by 10 bases, with 12 bases between. DNA of the CDR3: TGTGCCAGCAGTCCCCCCGGACAGGAGCAGTTCTTC. It codes for CASSPPGQEQFF.

Only one count was recorded for this clonotype. A single base separates this from a much larger clone, so it may be a read error. The genes are TRBV10-3 and TRBJ1-5; no clear D. CDR3 size: 12 residues. Germline-derived CDR1 and CDR2 are ENHRY and SYGVKD. With 3 bases removed from V and 6 bases from J, the gap between germline ends came to 6 bases. The CDR3, as DNA: TGTGCCATCAGTGATAATGGTCAGCCCCAGCATTTT. Translated: CAISDNGQPQHF.

The table lists this clonotype with many counts. The chain carries TRBV12-3 or TRBV12-4 and TRBJ2-1; 8 nucleotides line up with TRBD1. With 5 bases clipped from V and 8 bases from J, the junction kept 8 bases outside the gene matches. This CDR3 is 14 amino acids long. As DNA, the CDR3 is TGTGCCAGCAGTCCCCAGGGGGCTTCTGATGAGCAGTTCTTC. Amino acid sequence: CASSPQGASDEQFF.

This clonotype was seen repeatedly, ten times or more. The V and J genes are TRBV6-1 and TRBJ2-7, with D possibly TRBD2 on 6 matching bases. Per germline, CDR1 MNHNS and CDR2 SASEGT. Trimming left V 5 bases short and J 1 base short, with 9 bases between. CDR3 length: 13 residues. Here the CDR3 reads CASSTGGSYEQYF. CDR3 nucleotide sequence: TGTGCCAGCAGTACCGGGGGTTCCTACGAGCAGTACTTC.

This clonotype was seen only a few times. The chain couples TRBV20-1 to TRBJ2-3; perhaps D is TRBD1 or TRBD2 (7 bases each). Germline CDR1 reads DFQATT; CDR2 reads SNEGSKA (reference sequence). V was cut by 3 bases and J by 6 bases, with 19 bases left in between. The CDR3 length is 15 residues. CDR3 protein: CSARDVSGTADTQYF. In DNA, the CDR3 is TGCAGTGCTAGGGATGTCAGCGGGACAGCGGATACGCAGTATTTT.